These T cell receptor beta chains were read from a single sample in a study of naive and memory T cell subsets. TCRdb re-called the UMI-ligation and nested PCR reads through MiXCR, storing one row per CDR3 protein. The data show 20,000 to 25,000 distinct CDR3 sequences, approximately 6% seen once. Sequences were derived from skin, sampled from a tuberculin skin test site. All receptors derive from an adult in good health. The CDR3 runs from the conserved cysteine through the conserved F or W. A D gene is named only where the DNA matches it firmly. Clone size is given for some rows only: seen once, a few or many times, or a class if the clone is expanded.

TRBV6-5	medium-sized	TRBJ1-6	-	TGTGCCAGCAGAGAACAGGGATCCCATAATTCACCCCTCCACTTT	CASREQGSHNSPLHF
TRBV14	many	TRBJ2-1	TRBD2	TGTGCCAGCAGCCAACCGGGACTAGCGGGAGCGGAGGGGCAGTTCTTC	CASSQPGLAGAEGQFF
TRBV27	many	TRBJ2-1	-	TGTGCCAGCAGTTTATACAGGCCTATCTCCTACAATGAGCAGTTCTTC	CASSLYRPISYNEQFF
TRBV7-9	few	TRBJ1-1	TRBD1	TGTGCCAGCAGCGAAAGGGACAGGGGAACTGAAGCTTTCTTT	CASSERDRGTEAFF
TRBV5-6	-	TRBJ1-5	-	TGTGCCAGCAGCCCAGGGCGGGGGATCAGTCAGCCCCAGCATTTT	CASSPGRGISQPQHF
TRBV2	many	TRBJ2-1	-	TGTGCCAGCAGTGGCGCTGGAAATGAGCAGTTCTTC	CASSGAGNEQFF
TRBV7-8	-	TRBJ2-2	TRBD2	TGTGCCAGCAGCCCCCCGGCTAGCGGACCCACCGGGGAGCTGTTTTTT	CASSPPASGPTGELFF
TRBV6-2/TRBV6-3	many	TRBJ1-5	-	TGTGCCAGCAGTTACTCAGGTCGGGAAAATCAGCCCCAGCATTTT	CASSYSGRENQPQHF
TRBV5-1	many	TRBJ2-1	TRBD2	TGCGCCAGCAGCGTCAACCCGGGACTAGCGGCCTACAATGAGCAGTTCTTC	CASSVNPGLAAYNEQFF
TRBV12-3/TRBV12-4	many	TRBJ2-4	-	TGTGCCAGCACCTTGGGGTCGCAAAACATTCAGTACTTC	CASTLGSQNIQYF
TRBV5-6	-	TRBJ2-7	TRBD1	TGTGCCAGCAGCCCCTCTAGACAGGGAGCCGAGCAGTACTTC	CASSPSRQGAEQYF
TRBV27	many	TRBJ1-1	-	TGTGCCAGCAGTCCACCCGCGGCAGGGGCGTACACTGAAGCTTTCTTT	CASSPPAAGAYTEAFF
TRBV6-2/TRBV6-3	medium-sized	TRBJ2-7	-	TGTGCCAGCAGTTACTCAGTGGCGCTTGGGACCTTCTACGAGCAGTACTTC	CASSYSVALGTFYEQYF
TRBV5-1	many	TRBJ2-7	TRBD2	TGCGCCAGCAGCTTGGGTCTAGCGGCATCCTACGAGCAGTACTTC	CASSLGLAASYEQYF
TRBV12-3/TRBV12-4	many	TRBJ1-5	TRBD1	TGTGCCAGCAGCGCGGACAGGGGCGCCGGTCAGCCCCAGCATTTT	CASSADRGAGQPQHF
TRBV6-5	few	TRBJ1-2	-	TGTGCCAGTGGCGGGGAGGTCTATGGCTACACCTTC	CASGGEVYGYTF
TRBV7-9	many	TRBJ2-7	TRBD1	TGTGCCAGCAGCTTAGACCAGGGGGCATTTCGTGAGTACTTC	CASSLDQGAFREYF
TRBV12-3/TRBV12-4	-	TRBJ1-3	-	TGTGCCAGCAGTTCCCCAGGTATCGGCGGGGGAAACACCATATATTTT	CASSSPGIGGGNTIYF
TRBV30	-	TRBJ2-7	-	TGTGCCTGGAGTGTCGAAGCGGCGGCCTACGAGCAGTACTTC	CAWSVEAAAYEQYF
TRBV12-3/TRBV12-4	many	TRBJ2-7	-	TGTGCCAGCAGTCCCCATGGCGGTGGAACCTACGAGCAGTACTTC	CASSPHGGGTYEQYF
TRBV20-1	many	TRBJ2-3	TRBD1	TGCAGTGCATGGTCCCGGGACAGGGTATCCGATACGCAGTATTTT	CSAWSRDRVSDTQYF
TRBV5-1	many	TRBJ1-1	-	TGCGCCAGCAGCCATCACCAGCTCGTCGGGGGTCCGGGAAAAGCTTTCTTT	CASSHHQLVGGPGKAFF
TRBV6-6	many	TRBJ1-1	-	TGTGCCAGCACCCCCCACTGGAGCACTGAAGCTTTCTTT	CASTPHWSTEAFF
TRBV11-3	many	TRBJ2-2	-	TGTGCCAGCCGCCGCGGTACCGGGGAGCTGTTTTTT	CASRRGTGELFF
TRBV29-1	medium-sized	TRBJ2-3	-	TGCAGCGTTGAGCCGTCAGGGACGCGCACAGATACGCAGTATTTT	CSVEPSGTRTDTQYF
TRBV3-1	-	TRBJ2-1	-	TGTGCCAGCAGCCAAATGGGGACCAACAATGAGCAGTTCTTC	CASSQMGTNNEQFF
TRBV10-3	many	TRBJ2-3	-	TGTGCCATCAGTGGGGGGAGCACAGATACGCAGTATTTT	CAISGGSTDTQYF
TRBV3-1	many	TRBJ1-3	-	TGTGCCAGCAGCCCGAGGAGCTCTGGAAACACCATATATTTT	CASSPRSSGNTIYF
TRBV19	few	TRBJ1-1	-	TGTGCCAGTAGAATTGGGTGGGCCACTGAAGCTTTCTTT	CASRIGWATEAFF
TRBV7-2	many	TRBJ2-3	-	TGTGCCAGCAGCTCCAGGCAGGGAGTGGTCACAGATACGCAGTATTTT	CASSSRQGVVTDTQYF
TRBV6-5	medium-sized	TRBJ2-4	-	TGTGCCAGCAGGAACAGGGCCAAAAACATTCAGTACTTC	CASRNRAKNIQYF
TRBV5-6	many	TRBJ1-5	-	TGTGCCAGCAGCTTGCGAGGGTATAGCAATCAGCCCCAGCATTTT	CASSLRGYSNQPQHF
TRBV12-3/TRBV12-4	many	TRBJ1-2	-	TGTGCCAGCAGTTTTTTGGGGTTGGGCTATGGCTACACCTTC	CASSFLGLGYGYTF
TRBV6-2/TRBV6-3	many	TRBJ2-3	TRBD2	TGTGCCAGCAGTTACCTAGCGGGAGTAGGAGATACGCAGTATTTT	CASSYLAGVGDTQYF
TRBV20-1	-	TRBJ2-1	-	TGCAGTGCTAGCGGGAGCTCCTACAATGAGCAGTTCTTC	CSASGSSYNEQFF
TRBV30	many	TRBJ2-3	-	TGTGCCTGGAGTCGGGGGACCTCAGATACGCAGTATTTT	CAWSRGTSDTQYF
TRBV6-6	many	TRBJ1-1	-	TGTGCCAGCAGACTTAACGAGGGCACTGAAGCTTTCTTT	CASRLNEGTEAFF
TRBV27	medium-sized	TRBJ2-2	-	TGTGCCAGTCATAAGTCTGGGGAGCTGTTTTTT	CASHKSGELFF
TRBV7-9	-	TRBJ1-1	-	TGTGCCAGCAGCCCGGACGACACTGAAGCTTTCTTT	CASSPDDTEAFF
TRBV7-2	many	TRBJ1-3	-	TGTGCCAGCAGCTTAGGGGCCACCTCAGGAAACACCATATATTTT	CASSLGATSGNTIYF
TRBV7-9	many	TRBJ1-5	-	TGTGCCAGCAGCTTAGCGGGGCTTAGTCAGCCCCAGCATTTT	CASSLAGLSQPQHF